The 18 T cell receptor beta chains given below trace back to one sample, sequenced in a study of blood T cell repertoires in COVID-19. Some clones are missing from TCRdb's copy, which holds only in-frame ones; the method was immunoSEQ multiplex PCR. The sample shows about 99,000 clones, over 75% of them seen only once. Sequenced: peripheral blood. These receptors originate from a human donor in a cohort sampled during active COVID-19.

The chain couples TRBV6-1 to TRBJ2-7; 8 bases are shared with TRBD1. There are 16 residues in the CDR3. V was pared by 4 bases and J by 0 bases, with 8 bases of the junction left unmatched. Germline loops: CDR1 MNHNS, CDR2 SASEGT. CDR3 loop: CASSGGSTGVSYEQYF. CDR3 DNA sequence: TGTGCCAGCAGTGGTGGGTCGACAGGGGTCTCCTACGAGCAGTACTTC.

This chain joins TRBV7-2 and TRBJ2-7, with TRBD2 matching 7 bases. CDR1 is SGHTA, CDR2 FQGNSA, per germline. Unmatched junction bases numbered 6, after V lost 5 bases and J lost 2 bases. This CDR3 region has 14 residues. CDR3 residues: CASSKPGTTYEQYF. DNA for the CDR3: TGTGCCAGCAGCAAGCCCGGGACTACCTACGAGCAGTACTTC.

The chain is built from TRBV11-2 and TRBJ2-2; D unresolved. Germline assignment: CDR1 SGHAT and CDR2 FQNNGV. The CDR3 loop spans 12 amino acids. V lost 0 bases and J lost 7, with 3 bases in between. CDR3 coding DNA: TGTGCCAGCAGCTTAGAGTACGGGGAGCTGTTTTTT. Its protein is CASSLEYGELFF.

The chain couples TRBV28 to TRBJ2-2; 9 bases line up with TRBD2. J was trimmed by 5 bases and V by 8 bases; bases with no gene match: 12. Germline CDR1 reads MDHEN; CDR2 reads SYDVKM. The CDR3 totals 16 residues. Here the CDR3 reads CASRRSGSGTTGELFF. The CDR3 DNA reads TGTGCCAGCCGACGTAGCGGGAGTGGAACTACCGGGGAGCTGTTTTTT.

V is TRBV28 and J is TRBJ2-7, with 9 bases fitting TRBD1. The CDR3 contains 17 residues. After removal of 5 bases from V and 1 base from J, the junction contained 12 bases not matched to a gene. CDR1 is MDHEN and CDR2 is SYDVKM in the germline V gene. The CDR3 sequence: CASSLIRGQGTSYEQYF. The CDR3 bases are TGTGCCAGCAGTCTAATTCGAGGACAGGGGACTTCCTACGAGCAGTACTTC. Full variable domain (remainder filled in from reference TRBV28 and TRBJ2-7): DVKVTQSSRYLVKRTGEKVFLECVQDMDHENMFWYRQDPGLGLRLIYFSYDVKMKEKGDIPEGYSVSREKKERFSLILESASTNQTSMYLCASSLIRGQGTSYEQYFGPGTRLTVT.

The rearrangement uses TRBV7-9 and TRBJ1-2, with D tentatively TRBD1 (5 bases). The CDR3 sequence is 16 residues long. Trimming removed 1 base at V and 4 bases at J, with 16 bases between. The V gene's germline CDR1 is SEHNR and CDR2 FQNEAQ (reference sequence). DNA of the CDR3: TGTGCCAGCAGCTTAGGAGAGCAGGGCTTTGGCTATGGCTACACCTTC. It encodes CASSLGEQGFGYGYTF.

The chain combines TRBV19 with TRBJ2-7; 8 bases are a match to TRBD1. V lost 2 bases to trimming and J lost 0 bases; unmatched junction nucleotides: 9. CDR1 is LNHDA and CDR2 is SQIVND in the germline V gene (reference sequence). This CDR3 contains 17 residues. Here the CDR3 reads CASSIKRGQANSYEQYF. The CDR3 DNA reads TGTGCCAGTAGTATAAAGAGGGGACAGGCTAACTCCTACGAGCAGTACTTC.

The chain recombines TRBV24-1 with TRBJ2-5; D is unclear. The germline gives CDR1 KGHDR, CDR2 SFDVKD. Trimming took off 1 base at V and 2 bases at J, with 13 bases between the two ends. CDR3 length equals 16 residues. This chain's CDR3 is CATSDFPVAGQETQYF. The CDR3 DNA reads as TGTGCCACCAGTGATTTTCCCGTGGCAGGACAAGAGACCCAGTACTTC.

This clone has a handful of counts. The chain employs TRBV28 and TRBJ2-1; TRBD1 matches 10 bases. Losses at the gene ends were 2 bases for V and 6 bases for J; bases not matched to a gene: 4. CDR1 MDHEN and CDR2 SYDVKM come from the germline V gene. The CDR3 totals 15 residues. The CDR3 bases are TGTGCCAGCAGTTTACGCGGGACAGGGGCCAATGAGCAGTTCTTC. Protein: CASSLRGTGANEQFF.

This chain uses TRBV18 with TRBJ2-7, with 11 bases aligning to TRBD2. Looked up from germline, CDR1 is KGHSH and CDR2 is LQKENI. The CDR3 runs 14 residues. V was pared by 8 bases and J by 4 bases, with 7 bases of the junction left unmatched. The CDR3 loop is CASHAGTSGYEQYF. DNA of the CDR3: TGTGCCAGCCACGCCGGGACTAGCGGATACGAGCAGTACTTC.

V and J are TRBV2 and TRBJ2-5, with 14 bases identical to TRBD2. Unmatched junction bases numbered 2, after V lost 4 bases and J lost 4 bases. The CDR3 contains 15 residues. Germline V lookup: CDR1 SNHLY, CDR2 FYNNEI. CDR3 in amino acids: CASSGTSGRRETQYF. The DNA of the CDR3 is TGTGCCAGCAGTGGGACTAGCGGGAGGAGAGAGACCCAGTACTTC.

The count of this clone is one. The chain links TRBV29-1 to TRBJ1-2; D uncertain. The germline V gene has CDR1 SQVTM and CDR2 ANQGSEA. The CDR3 consists of 15 residues. V lost 5 bases and J 5 bases, leaving 21 bases between the germline ends. The CDR3 spells CSVQKLDVQPYGYTF. DNA for the CDR3: TGCAGCGTTCAGAAACTAGACGTGCAGCCTTATGGCTACACCTTC.

The chain has TRBV11-2 and TRBJ2-5; no reliable D call. Per the germline V gene, CDR1 is SGHAT and CDR2 is FQNNGV. Trimming shortened V by 2 bases and J by 2 bases, and 9 bases separated the two germline ends. This CDR3 contains 14 residues. The CDR3 region has the DNA TGTGCCAGCAGCTTATATAGGCGGCAAGAGACCCAGTACTTC. It is translated as CASSLYRRQETQYF.

The CDR3 sequence is CASSIGGTGNTGELFF. Here the CDR3 DNA reads TGTGCCAGTAGTATAGGGGGGACAGGGAACACCGGGGAGCTGTTTTTT. This chain joins TRBV19 and TRBJ2-2, with 8 bases identical to TRBD1. V lost 1 base to trimming and J lost 1 base; unmatched junction nucleotides: 2. The length of the CDR3 is 16 residues. Germline CDR1 and CDR2: LNHDA and SQIVND (reference sequence).

V usage is TRBV24-1 and J usage is TRBJ2-2; D gene ambiguous. CDR3 length: 16 amino acids. Looked up from germline, CDR1 is KGHDR and CDR2 is SFDVKD. The ends were cut back, 1 base at V and 1 base at J, with 9 bases in the middle. CDR3 DNA sequence: TGTGCCACCAGTGATTTAAACAGACAGAACACCGGGGAGCTGTTTTTT. It is translated as CATSDLNRQNTGELFF.

This clone was observed once. This chain connects TRBV7-9 to TRBJ2-2; D remains ambiguous. Between the trimmed V and J ends, which lost 4 bases and 3 bases, there was a span of 3 bases. The CDR3 sequence is 12 residues long. Per germline, CDR1 SEHNR and CDR2 FQNEAQ (reference sequence). The DNA for the CDR3 is TGTGCCAGCAGCTCTTACACCGGGGAGCTGTTTTTT. This sequence encodes CASSSYTGELFF.

This clone has just a few counts. This chain uses TRBV19 with TRBJ2-2; a weak D match, TRBD1 (6 bases). Germline CDR1 LNHDA, CDR2 SQIVND (reference sequence). This CDR3 has 15 amino acids. V was cut by 5 bases and J by 5 bases, with 15 bases left in between. Here the CDR3 DNA reads TGTGCCAGTAGTCTCGAGGGGGTTTGGACCGGGGAGCTGTTTTTT. This gives the protein CASSLEGVWTGELFF. Filled out from reference TRBV19 and TRBJ2-2, the complete variable domain reads DGGITQSPKYLFRKEGQNVTLSCEQNLNHDAMYWYRQDPGQGLRLIYYSQIVNDFQKGDIAEGYSVSREKKESFPLTVTSAQKNPTAFYLCASSLEGVWTGELFFGEGSRLTVL.

This chain joins TRBV2 and TRBJ2-7; a weak D match, TRBD1 (5 bases). The CDR3 is 14 residues long. With 2 bases removed from V and 3 bases from J, the gap between germline ends came to 11 bases. Germline V gene sequence: CDR1 SNHLY, CDR2 FYNNEI. CDR3 coding DNA: TGTGCCAGCAGTGAACAGGGCTCTTTCTACGAGCAGTACTTC. This translates into CASSEQGSFYEQYF. Full variable domain (rest looked up from reference TRBV2 and TRBJ2-7): EPEVTQTPSHQVTQMGQEVILRCVPISNHLYFYWYRQILGQKVEFLVSFYNNEISEKSEIFDDQFSVERPDGSNFTLKIRSTKLEDSAMYFCASSEQGSFYEQYFGPGTRLTVT.